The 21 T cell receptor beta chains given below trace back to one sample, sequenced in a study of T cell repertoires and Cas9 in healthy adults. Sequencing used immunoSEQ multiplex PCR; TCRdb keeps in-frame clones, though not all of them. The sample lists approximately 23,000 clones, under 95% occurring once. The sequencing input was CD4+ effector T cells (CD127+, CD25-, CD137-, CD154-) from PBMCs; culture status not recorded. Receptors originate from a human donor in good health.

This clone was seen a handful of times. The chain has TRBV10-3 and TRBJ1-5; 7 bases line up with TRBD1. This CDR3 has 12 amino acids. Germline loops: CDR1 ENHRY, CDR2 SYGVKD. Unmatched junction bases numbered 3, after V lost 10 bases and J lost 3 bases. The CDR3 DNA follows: TGTGCCACAGGGACAGACAATCAGCCCCAGCATTTT. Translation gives CATGTDNQPQHF.

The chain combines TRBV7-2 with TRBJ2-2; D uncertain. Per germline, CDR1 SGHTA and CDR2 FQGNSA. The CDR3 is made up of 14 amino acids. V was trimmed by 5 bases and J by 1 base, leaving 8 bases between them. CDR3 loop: CASSLHRNTGELFF. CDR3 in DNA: TGTGCCAGCAGCCTGCACAGGAACACCGGGGAGCTGTTTTTT. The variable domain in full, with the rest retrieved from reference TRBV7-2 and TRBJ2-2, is GAGVSQSPSNKVTEKGKDVELRCDPISGHTALYWYRQSLGQGLEFLIYFQGNSAPDKSGLPSDRFSAERTGGSVSTLTIQRTQQEDSAVYLCASSLHRNTGELFFGEGSRLTVL.

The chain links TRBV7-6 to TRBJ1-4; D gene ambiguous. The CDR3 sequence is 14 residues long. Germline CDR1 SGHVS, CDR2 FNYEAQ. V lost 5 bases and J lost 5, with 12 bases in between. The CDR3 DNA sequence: TGTGCCAGCAGCCCCGAGGGATGGAATGAAAAACTGTTTTTT. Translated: CASSPEGWNEKLFF.

The CDR3 sequence is CASSSNSATNEKLFF. In DNA, the CDR3 is TGTGCCAGCAGCTCTAACAGTGCAACTAATGAAAAACTGTTTTTT. The chain is built from TRBV7-2 and TRBJ1-4; D is unresolved. V was pared by 4 bases and J by 0 bases, with 9 bases between. The length of the CDR3 is 15 residues. Germline-derived CDR1 and CDR2 are SGHTA and FQGNSA.

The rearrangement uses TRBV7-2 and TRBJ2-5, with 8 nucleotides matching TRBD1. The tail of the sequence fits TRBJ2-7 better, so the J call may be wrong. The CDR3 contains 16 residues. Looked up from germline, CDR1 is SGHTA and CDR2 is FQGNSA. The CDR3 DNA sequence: TGTGCCAGCAGCTTAGTATCGGCAGGGGGCGGCTACGAGCAGTACTTC. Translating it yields CASSLVSAGGGYEQYF.

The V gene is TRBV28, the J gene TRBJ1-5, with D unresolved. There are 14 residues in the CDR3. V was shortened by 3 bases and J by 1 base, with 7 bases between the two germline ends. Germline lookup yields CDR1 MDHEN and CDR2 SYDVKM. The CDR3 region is CASSFEVSNQPQHF. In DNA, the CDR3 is TGTGCCAGCAGTTTCGAAGTAAGCAATCAGCCCCAGCATTTT.

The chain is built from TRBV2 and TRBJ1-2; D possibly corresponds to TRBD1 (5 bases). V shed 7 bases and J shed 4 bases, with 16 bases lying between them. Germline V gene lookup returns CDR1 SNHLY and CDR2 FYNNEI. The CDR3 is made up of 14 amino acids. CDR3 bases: TGTGCCAGCACCACCCAGGGCTCTGCCTATGGCTACACCTTC. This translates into CASTTQGSAYGYTF.

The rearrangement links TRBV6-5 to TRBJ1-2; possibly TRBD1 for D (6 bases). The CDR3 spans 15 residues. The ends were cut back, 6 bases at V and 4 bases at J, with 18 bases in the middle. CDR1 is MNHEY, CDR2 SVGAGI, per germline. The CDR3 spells CASSQGDTSPYGYTF. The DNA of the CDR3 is TGTGCCAGCAGCCAAGGGGACACCTCCCCCTATGGCTACACCTTC.

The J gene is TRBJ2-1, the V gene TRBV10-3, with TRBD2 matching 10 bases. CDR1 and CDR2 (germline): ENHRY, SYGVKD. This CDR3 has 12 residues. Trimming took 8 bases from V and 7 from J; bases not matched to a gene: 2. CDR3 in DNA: TGTGCCATCGGACTAGCGGCGAATGAGCAGTTCTTC. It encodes CAIGLAANEQFF.

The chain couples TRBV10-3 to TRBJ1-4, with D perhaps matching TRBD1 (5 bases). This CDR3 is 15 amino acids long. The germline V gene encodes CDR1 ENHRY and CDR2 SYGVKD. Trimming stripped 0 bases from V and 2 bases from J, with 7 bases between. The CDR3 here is CAISESKGTNEKLFF. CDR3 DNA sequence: TGTGCCATCAGTGAGTCTAAGGGGACTAATGAAAAACTGTTTTTT.

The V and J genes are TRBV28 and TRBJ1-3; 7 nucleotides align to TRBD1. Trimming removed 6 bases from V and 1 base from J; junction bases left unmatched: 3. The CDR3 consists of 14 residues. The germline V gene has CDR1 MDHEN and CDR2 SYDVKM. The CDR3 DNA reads TGTGCCAGCAGAATACAGGGGTCTGGAAACACCATATATTTT. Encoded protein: CASRIQGSGNTIYF.

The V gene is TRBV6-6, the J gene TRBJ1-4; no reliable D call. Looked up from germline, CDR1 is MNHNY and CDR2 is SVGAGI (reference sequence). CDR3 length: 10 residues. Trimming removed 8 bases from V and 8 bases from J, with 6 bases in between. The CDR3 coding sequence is TGTGCCAGCGGAGAAGAAAAACTGTTTTTT. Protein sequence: CASGEEKLFF.

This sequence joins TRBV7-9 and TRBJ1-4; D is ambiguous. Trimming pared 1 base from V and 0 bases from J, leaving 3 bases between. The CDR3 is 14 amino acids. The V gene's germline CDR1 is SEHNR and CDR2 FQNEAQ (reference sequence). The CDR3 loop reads CASSLEATNEKLFF. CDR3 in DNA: TGTGCCAGCAGCTTAGAGGCAACTAATGAAAAACTGTTTTTT. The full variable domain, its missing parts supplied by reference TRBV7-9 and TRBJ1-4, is DTGVSQNPRHKITKRGQNVTFRCDPISEHNRLYWYRQTLGQGPEFLTYFQNEAQLEKSRLLSDRFSAERPKGSFSTLEIQRTEQGDSAMYLCASSLEATNEKLFFGSGTQLSVL.

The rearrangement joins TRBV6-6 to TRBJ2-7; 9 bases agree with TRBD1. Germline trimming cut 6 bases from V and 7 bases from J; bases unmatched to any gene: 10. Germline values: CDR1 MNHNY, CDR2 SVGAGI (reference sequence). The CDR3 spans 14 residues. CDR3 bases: TGTGCCAGCAGGTCACAGGGGGCGACGGGGGAGCAGTACTTC. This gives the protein CASRSQGATGEQYF.

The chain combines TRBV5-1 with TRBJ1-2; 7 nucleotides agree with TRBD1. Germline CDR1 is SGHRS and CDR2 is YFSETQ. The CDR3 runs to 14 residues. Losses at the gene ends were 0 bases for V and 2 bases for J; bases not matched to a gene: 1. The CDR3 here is CASSLADRNYGYTF. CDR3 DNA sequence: TGCGCCAGCAGCTTGGCGGACAGGAACTATGGCTACACCTTC.

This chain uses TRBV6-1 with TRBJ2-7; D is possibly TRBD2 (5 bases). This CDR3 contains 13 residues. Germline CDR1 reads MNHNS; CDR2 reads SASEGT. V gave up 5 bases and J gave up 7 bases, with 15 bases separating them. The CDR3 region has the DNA TGTGCCAGCAGTTCGTTGTCATGGAGGGAGCAGTACTTC. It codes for CASSSLSWREQYF.

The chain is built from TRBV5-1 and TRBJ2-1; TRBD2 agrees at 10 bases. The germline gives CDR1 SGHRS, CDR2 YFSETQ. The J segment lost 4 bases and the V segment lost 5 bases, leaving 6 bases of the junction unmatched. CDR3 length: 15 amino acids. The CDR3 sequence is CASSLRLAGYNEQFF. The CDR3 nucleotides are TGCGCCAGCAGTTTAAGACTAGCGGGTTACAATGAGCAGTTCTTC. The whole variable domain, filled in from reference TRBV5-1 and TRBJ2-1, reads KAGVTQTPRYLIKTRGQQVTLSCSPISGHRSVSWYQQTPGQGLQFLFEYFSETQRNKGNFPGRFSGRQFSNSRSEMNVSTLELGDSALYLCASSLRLAGYNEQFFGPGTRLTVL.

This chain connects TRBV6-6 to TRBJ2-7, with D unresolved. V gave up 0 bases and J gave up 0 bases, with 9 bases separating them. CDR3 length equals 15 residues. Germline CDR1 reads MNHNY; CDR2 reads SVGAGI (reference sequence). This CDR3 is CASSYSSASSYEQYF. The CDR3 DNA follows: TGTGCCAGCAGTTACTCGTCCGCCAGCTCCTACGAGCAGTACTTC.

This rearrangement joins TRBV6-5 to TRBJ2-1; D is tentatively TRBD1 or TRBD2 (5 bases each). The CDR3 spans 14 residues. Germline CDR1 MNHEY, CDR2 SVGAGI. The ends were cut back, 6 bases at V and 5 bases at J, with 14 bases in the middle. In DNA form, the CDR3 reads TGTGCCAGCAGACCCGGGGACGTCCACAATGAGCAGTTCTTC. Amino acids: CASRPGDVHNEQFF.

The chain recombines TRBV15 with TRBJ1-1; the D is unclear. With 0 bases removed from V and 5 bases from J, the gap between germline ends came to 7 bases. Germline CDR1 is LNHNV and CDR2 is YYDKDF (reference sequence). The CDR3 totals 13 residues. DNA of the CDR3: TGTGCCACCAGCAGAGATACAAGAACTGAAGCTTTCTTT. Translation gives CATSRDTRTEAFF.

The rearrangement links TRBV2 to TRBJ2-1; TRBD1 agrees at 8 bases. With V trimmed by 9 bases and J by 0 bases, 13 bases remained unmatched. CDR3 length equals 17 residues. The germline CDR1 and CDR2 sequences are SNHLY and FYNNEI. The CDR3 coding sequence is TGTGCCAGTCTCAGGGGGCAGCTCTCCAGCTCCTACAATGAGCAGTTCTTC. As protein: CASLRGQLSSSYNEQFF.